This T cell receptor (beta chain) originates from a study of T-cell memory formation after mild COVID-19. Study overall: TCR clusters showed largely donor specificity. Study-wide points: There was a balanced CD4/CD8 profile in clones contracting day 15 to 85, and later expanders leaned CD4+. Nothing showed for sure that second-wave clones peaking on day 37 were SARS-CoV-2 specific.

Germline assignment: CDR1 MGHRA and CDR2 YSYEKL. Trimming took 1 base from V and 2 from J, leaving 9 bases between them. This CDR3 has 14 amino acids. TCRdb ran MiXCR on the 5' RACE reads and lists one entry per CDR3 protein. The data hold roughly 80,000 distinct CDR3 sequences, with more than 11% observed a single time. With respect to this clonotype: The antigen is undetermined.

This receptor was identified in an adult woman who had mild COVID-19 (a few samples of this study predate the infection). Cell type and time point are not known. V usage is TRBV4-1 and J usage is TRBJ2-7; D is possibly TRBD1 (6 bases). Sequences were obtained from PBMCs or a T cell subset sorted from them (not recorded which). In DNA form, the CDR3 reads TGCGCCAGCAGCCAAGGGGGGCCTACCTACGAGCAGTACTTC. Translation: CASSQGGPTYEQYF.